Included here is one T cell receptor beta chain sequence, with context. The sample comes from a study of blood T cell repertoires in COVID-19. Overall study context: PBMCs, B-cell-depleted T cells, or T cells provided the cDNA or gDNA that made up the material.

Generated by immunoSEQ multiplex PCR, the TCRdb table keeps only in-frame clones and is missing some. The table has about 200,000 clones, roughly 88% seen once; the top ten hold approximately 5%. CDR1 is ENHRY and CDR2 is SYGVKD in the germline V gene. The length of the CDR3 is 14 residues. Trimming took 10 bases from V and 7 from J, leaving 17 bases between them. The J gene is TRBJ1-6, the V gene TRBV10-3, with D possibly TRBD1 on 5 matching bases. Material for sequencing was PBMCs or T cells enriched from blood (not recorded which). The clonotype comes from a man in his forties with acute COVID-19. This CDR3 is CATGKTDWNSPLHF. DNA for the CDR3: TGTGCCACAGGAAAGACAGATTGGAATTCACCCCTCCACTTT.